The present TCR beta chain was sequenced within a study of beta chain features in type 1 diabetes. Whole-study findings and limits: In these data, an HLA type influence on TCRB rearrangement remained unresolved. VDJ junctions sequenced from type 1 diabetes patients showed fewer insertions and more deletions.

Comment on this clone: The antigen is not known.

CDR3 length: 13 amino acids. V was clipped by 5 bases and J by 9 bases; unmatched bases: 7. Germline V gene lookup returns CDR1 SEHNR and CDR2 FQNEAQ (reference sequence). As every portion of the isolated RNA was reverse transcribed, the sequencing read expressed TCRB transcripts. Produced via immunoSEQ multiplex PCR; TCRdb's table is partial and in-frame only. This table has 860,000 or so clones, around a sixth appearing once. This receptor was identified in a young woman in good health. The material sequenced was naive CD4+ T cells from blood. J is TRBJ2-1 and V is TRBV7-9, with TRBD1 matching over 7 bases. Written as DNA, the CDR3 is TGTGCCAGCAGCCAAAGGGACAGAACTGAGCAGTTCTTC. Its protein is CASSQRDRTEQFF.